This T cell receptor beta chain was captured by sequencing in a study of cytomegalovirus exposure and HLA in healthy donors. The overall study: Under 85% of 300 to 450 genotyped donors fell in the Caucasian-associated ancestry cluster.

Germline V gene sequence: CDR1 MNHEY, CDR2 SMNVEV (reference sequence). CDR3 length: 14 residues. Between the trimmed V and J ends, which lost 3 bases and 2 bases, there was a span of 11 bases. The study, taken as a whole, reports: An observed cluster of highly shared sequence variants was recorded as a likely sequencing artifact. Excluded were some V segments that proved indistinguishable, including TRBV6-2 and TRBV6-3.

The PCR had 60 Vbeta and 13 Jbeta primers. The protocol was immunoSEQ multiplex PCR, while the TCRdb copy is restricted to in-frame clones and leaves out a portion. The sample includes about 130,000 clones, roughly 63% seen only once; the top ten take roughly 1.6%. This clone showed up just once. Its antigen is as yet unknown. Sequences were obtained from PBMCs. This clonotype was obtained from a man aged 25 to 40 in good health and CMV-seropositive. The chain is built from TRBV27 and TRBJ2-7; TRBD1 is a possible D gene (6 bases). CDR3 protein: CASSLDRLAYEQYF. Here the CDR3 DNA reads TGTGCCAGCAGTTTGGACAGATTAGCCTACGAGCAGTACTTC.